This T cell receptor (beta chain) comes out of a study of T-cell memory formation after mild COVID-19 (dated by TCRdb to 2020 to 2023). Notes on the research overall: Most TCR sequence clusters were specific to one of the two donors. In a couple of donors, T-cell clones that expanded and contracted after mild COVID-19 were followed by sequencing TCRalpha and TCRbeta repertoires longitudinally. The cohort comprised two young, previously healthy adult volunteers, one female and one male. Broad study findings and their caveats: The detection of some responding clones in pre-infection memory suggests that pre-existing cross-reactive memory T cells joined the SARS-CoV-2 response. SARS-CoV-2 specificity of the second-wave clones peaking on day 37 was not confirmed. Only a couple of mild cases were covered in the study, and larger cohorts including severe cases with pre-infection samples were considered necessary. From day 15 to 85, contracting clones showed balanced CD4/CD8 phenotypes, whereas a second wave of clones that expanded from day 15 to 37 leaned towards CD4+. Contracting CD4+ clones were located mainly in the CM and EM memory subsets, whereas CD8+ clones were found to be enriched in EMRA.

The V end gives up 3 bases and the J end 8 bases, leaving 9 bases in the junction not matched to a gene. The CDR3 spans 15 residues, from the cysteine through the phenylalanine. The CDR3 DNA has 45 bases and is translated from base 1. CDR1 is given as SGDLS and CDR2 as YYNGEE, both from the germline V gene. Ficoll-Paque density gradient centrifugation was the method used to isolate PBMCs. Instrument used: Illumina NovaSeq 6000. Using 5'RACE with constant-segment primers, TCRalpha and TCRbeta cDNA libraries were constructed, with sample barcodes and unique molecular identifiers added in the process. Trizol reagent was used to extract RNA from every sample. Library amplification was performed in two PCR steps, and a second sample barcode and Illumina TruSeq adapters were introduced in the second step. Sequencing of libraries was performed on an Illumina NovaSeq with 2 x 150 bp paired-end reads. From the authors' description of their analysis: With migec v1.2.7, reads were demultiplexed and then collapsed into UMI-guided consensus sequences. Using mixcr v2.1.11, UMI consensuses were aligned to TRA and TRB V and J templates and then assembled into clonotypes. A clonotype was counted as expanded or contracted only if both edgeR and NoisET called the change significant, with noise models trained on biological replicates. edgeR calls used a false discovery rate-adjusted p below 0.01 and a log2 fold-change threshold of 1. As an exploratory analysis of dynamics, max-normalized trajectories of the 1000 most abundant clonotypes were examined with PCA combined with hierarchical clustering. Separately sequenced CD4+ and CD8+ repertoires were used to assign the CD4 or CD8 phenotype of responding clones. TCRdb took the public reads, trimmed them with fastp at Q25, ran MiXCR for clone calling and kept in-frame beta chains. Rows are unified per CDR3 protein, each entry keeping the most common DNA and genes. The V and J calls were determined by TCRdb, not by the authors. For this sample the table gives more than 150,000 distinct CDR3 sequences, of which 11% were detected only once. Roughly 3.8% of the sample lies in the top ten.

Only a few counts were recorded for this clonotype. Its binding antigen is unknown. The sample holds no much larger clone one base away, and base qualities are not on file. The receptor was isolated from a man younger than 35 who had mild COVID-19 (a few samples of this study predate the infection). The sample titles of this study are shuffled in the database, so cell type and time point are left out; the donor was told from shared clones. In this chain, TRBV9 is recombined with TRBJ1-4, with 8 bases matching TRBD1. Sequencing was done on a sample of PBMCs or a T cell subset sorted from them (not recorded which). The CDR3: CASSAETGEKEKLFF. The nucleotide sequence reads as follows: TGTGCCAGCAGCGCCGAGACAGGGGAGAAAGAAAAACTGTTTTTT.